The T cell receptor beta chain described here comes from a study of PD-1 blockade in mismatch repair-deficient tumors. Libraries were prepared by immunoSEQ multiplex PCR; TCRdb keeps only in-frame clonotypes and omits some of them. The sample carries approximately 22,000 clones, 84% recorded once. Germline V gives CDR1 MDHEN, CDR2 SYDVKM. This CDR3 comprises 13 residues. V lost 5 bases, J lost 2 bases, and 3 bases stayed unmatched. V gene TRBV28 combines with J gene TRBJ2-7, with 7 nucleotides matching TRBD1. The receptor comes from an adult with mismatch repair-deficient cancer. Sequences were derived from peripheral blood, sampled 2 weeks after starting pembrolizumab. DNA for the CDR3: TGTGCCAGCAGTCCCACAGGGGCCTACGAGCAGTACTTC. Protein product: CASSPTGAYEQYF.